Sequencing of this T cell receptor (beta chain) was carried out in a study of T cell responses to AZD1222 COVID-19 vaccine. Findings and limits, study-wide: Spike was spanned by vaccine-associated CD4 TCRs, which were dominant at 160-218 and 743-854.

The V end lost 5 bases, the J end lost 0 bases, and 11 bases lay between the germline ends. The germline V gene has CDR1 SGHVS and CDR2 FQNEAQ. The CDR3 is 15 residues long. About this clone: The antigen is undetermined.

TCRdb keeps only in-frame clones here, not all; method: immunoSEQ multiplex PCR. The table lists around 130,000 clones, over 85% of them singletons. The chain has TRBV7-8 and TRBJ2-1, with D perhaps TRBD1 (6 bases). The specimen was peripheral blood, collected on day 0 of AZD1222 vaccination. The clonotype comes from an adult in good health. The CDR3 DNA is TGTGCCAGCAGCCGCACAGGGAACTCCTACAATGAGCAGTTCTTC. Encoded protein: CASSRTGNSYNEQFF. Full variable domain (outside the CDR3, taken from reference TRBV7-8 and TRBJ2-1): GAGVSQSPRYKVAKRGQDVALRCDPISGHVSLFWYQQALGQGPEFLTYFQNEAQLDKSGLPSDRFFAERPEGSVSTLKIQRTQQEDSAVYLCASSRTGNSYNEQFFGPGTRLTVL.